This TCR beta chain was found in a study of blood T cells in healthy people across ages (dated by TCRdb to the mid-2010s). Study-level background: In model experiments, roughly one uniquely barcoded TCR beta cDNA molecule per two T cells was captured by template switching. Donors of different ages were randomly distributed across sequencing lanes to avoid experimental bias. For two donors (one aged 18 to 30 and one aged 80 or older), the study analyzed two additional independent replicas of 1 million unique cDNA reads from the same blood draw. Four age groups were formed from the donors: young (average approximately 15 years), middle-aged (around 41), aged (roughly 58) and long-lived (around 82). Using deep sequencing normalized with unique cDNA molecular identifiers, the study measured how TCR beta repertoire diversity changes with age. The investigation overall reported the following: Estimates of total diversity from one million sequenced T cells were regarded as lower bounds and underestimates. Compared with the aged group, the long-lived group had more naive CD4+ T cells, fewer expanded clones and increased TCR diversity, a pattern suggesting age selection. As age increased, observed TCR beta diversity per million T cells dropped in a roughly linear way, and a significant reduction was already evident by age about 36. Because the CMV infection status of the donors was unknown, age-related changes in expanded clonotypes may potentially have been confounded. Because profiling used bulk unsorted PBMCs, naive and antigen-experienced compartments could not be compared conclusively. The percentage of naive T cells measured by flow cytometry correlated strongly with observed TCR beta diversity.

This clonotype was picked up a small number of times. The clone's antigen remains unknown. Base qualities are not provided; no much larger clone lies one nucleotide away. Library preparation employed 5' RACE. The sequencer was an Illumina HiSeq 2500. A second PCR of roughly 6 to 11 cycles was run with a J-beta primer mix and a sample-barcoded 5' primer. Each TCR beta cDNA molecule received a unique molecular identifier from a template-switch 5' adaptor carrying 12 random nucleotides. At least 2.5 million CDR3-containing paired-end reads were obtained from each sample. First-strand cDNA synthesis was performed from all RNA using the Mint cDNA synthesis kit, with priming by a TRBC-specific oligonucleotide. After uracil-DNA glycosylase treatment, a first 18-cycle PCR used universal primers M1SS and BC2_uni_R on all cDNA. The paper's data handling went like this. For normalization, 1 million high-quality reads, each with a distinct molecular identifier, were randomly selected from each sample. Reads sharing molecular identifiers were discarded rather than binned into consensus sequences. CDR3 identification, clonotype clustering and error correction used MiTCR with a Q25 quality threshold and the strictest error-elimination algorithm. A nonparametric unseen species model using Euler transformation provided a lower-bound estimate of total TCR beta diversity. TCRdb took the public reads, trimmed them with fastp at Q25, ran MiXCR for clone calling and kept in-frame beta chains. Here each entry gathers all rows of one CDR3 protein and keeps the most common genes and DNA. In this record, the V and J calls reflect TCRdb's handling and not the investigators' own analysis. This sample holds about a million distinct CDR3 sequences; 30% to 40% were observed only once. The ten largest account for around 13% of the sample.

Inclusive of the bounding cysteine and phenylalanine, the CDR3 is 16 residues long. Only the CDR3 portion is preserved as DNA: 48 bases, with reading frame beginning at the first base. According to the germline V gene, CDR1 reads LGHNA and CDR2 reads YSLEER. V is reduced by 3 bases and J by 1 base, leaving a spacing of 13 bases between them. The donors were roughly 38 Caucasian individuals from Russia, aged 6 to 90 years, who were systemically healthy. Approximately 10 milliliters of peripheral blood were collected from each donor into EDTA-treated Vacutainer tubes. PBMCs were isolated by Ficoll-Paque density-gradient centrifugation, with at least 6 million obtained per sample. Trizol reagent was used to extract total RNA from PBMCs, with at least 6 micrograms per sample. For every donor, flow cytometry on a PBMC aliquot measured the percentage of naive CD45RAhigh/CD27high T cells.

The chain is encoded by TRBV4-3 joined to TRBJ2-1; the D gene is possibly TRBD2, with 6 bases matching. The receptor comes from a young man in good health. Sequencing was performed on blood. The DNA is TGCGCCAGCAGCCACTACTGGGGGGATTCCTACAATGAGCAGTTCTTC. Translated, it gives CASSHYWGDSYNEQFF.